These T cell receptor beta chains were read from a single sample in a study of post-analysis software for immune sequencing data. TCRdb reprocessed the PCR reads with MiXCR, giving one entry per CDR3 protein. The sample lists about 430,000 distinct CDR3 sequences; approximately 42% were seen once. The sequencing sample was made of blood. The receptor source for this set is a girl aged 2 to 10 with multiple sclerosis. Each CDR3 is given with its conserved first and last residue. The order of the fields is J gene, clone size, V gene, D gene, CDR3 DNA, CDR3 protein. The D gene is left open where the match is weak. A clone size is listed for some rows: how often the clone was seen (once, few, many), or a class if it is expanded.

TRBJ2-5,-,TRBV5-1,-,TGCGCCAGCAGCTTGAGTGGGGGGGCCCGCGGTGAGACCCAGTACTTC,CASSLSGGARGETQYF
TRBJ2-1,once,TRBV6-2/TRBV6-3,TRBD1,TGTGCCAGCAGTACCGACAGGGGGTTCTCCTACAATGAGCAGTTCTTC,CASSTDRGFSYNEQFF
TRBJ2-3,few,TRBV5-1,-,TGCGCCAGCAGCATATGGACAGATCCTAGCACAGATACGCAGTATTTT,CASSIWTDPSTDTQYF
TRBJ1-2,-,TRBV25-1,-,TGTGCCAGCAGTTCCTCGGCTGAGAGCTGGAGGAACTATGGCTACACCTTC,CASSSSAESWRNYGYTF
TRBJ2-1,-,TRBV11-1,-,TGTGCCAGCAGCTTAGAAACAGGGAATCCCTTTTACAATGAGCAGTTCTTC,CASSLETGNPFYNEQFF
TRBJ2-3,-,TRBV20-1,-,TGCAGTGCAAGGGGAGTAGGTAACGGGGGGCTTACAGATACGCAGTATTTT,CSARGVGNGGLTDTQYF
TRBJ2-7,-,TRBV9,-,TGTGCCAGCAGCGAGCAACAGGGATTCGAACAGTACTTC,CASSEQQGFEQYF
TRBJ2-7,few,TRBV5-5,-,TGTGCCAGCAGCCGGGTCTCCGGGTCTTCCTACGAGCAGTACTTC,CASSRVSGSSYEQYF
TRBJ2-2,-,TRBV4-3,TRBD2,TGCGCCAGCAGCCAAGAAAGCGGGAAGGCGAACACCGGGGAGCTGTTTTTT,CASSQESGKANTGELFF
TRBJ2-7,-,TRBV20-1,-,TGCAGTGCTAGAGATCTTGAGGGGAAGAGCTCCTACGAGCAGTACTTC,CSARDLEGKSSYEQYF
TRBJ2-5,few,TRBV7-2,-,TGTGCCAGCGGGGACTCCCGGGGAGAGACCCAGTACTTC,CASGDSRGETQYF
TRBJ1-4,-,TRBV5-1,-,TGCGCCAGCAGCTCGACAGGTCAGGGAGAAAAACTGTTTTTT,CASSSTGQGEKLFF
TRBJ2-5,-,TRBV5-5,-,TGTGCCAGCAGCTTGAACATAGCTGGGGAGACCCAGTACTTC,CASSLNIAGETQYF
TRBJ2-1,-,TRBV9,-,TGTGCCAGCAGCGTAGCTACGACATCCTACAATGAGCAGTTCTTC,CASSVATTSYNEQFF
TRBJ2-5,-,TRBV5-1,-,TGCGCCAGCAGCTTGGCAGCGGCCCAAGAGACCCAGTACTTC,CASSLAAAQETQYF
TRBJ2-7,few,TRBV28,-,TGTGCCAGCAGGTTCCCCGGGGGCGGGAACGAGCAGTACTTC,CASRFPGGGNEQYF
TRBJ1-2,-,TRBV6-1,TRBD1,TGTGCCAGCAGGCGAGGAAGTGCACTTGGACAGGGGGGCTATGGCTACACCTTC,CASRRGSALGQGGYGYTF
TRBJ1-5,few,TRBV20-1,TRBD1,TGCAGTGCTAGGGGACAGGTTGATAGCAATCAGCCCCAGCATTTT,CSARGQVDSNQPQHF
TRBJ2-7,-,TRBV12-3/TRBV12-4,TRBD1,TGTGCCAGCAGTCGAACCCATTACGGACAGGGCCACGGCTCCTACGAGCAGTACTTC,CASSRTHYGQGHGSYEQYF
TRBJ1-5,-,TRBV27,TRBD1,TGTGCCAGCAGTTCCCCCCCGTACAGACAGGGATACCCCTCCTATCAGCCCCAGCATTTT,CASSSPPYRQGYPSYQPQHF
TRBJ2-5,-,TRBV20-1,TRBD2,TGCAGTGCTAGAGATCCCAAAAGACTAGCGGGGTCTCAAGAGACCCAGTACTTC,CSARDPKRLAGSQETQYF
TRBJ2-1,few,TRBV7-3,-,TGTGCCAGCAGCATCTCCGGGACCTCAAGACATGAGCAGTTCTTC,CASSISGTSRHEQFF
TRBJ2-1,-,TRBV27,TRBD2,TGTGCCAGCAAACCAGGGACTAGCGCGTACAATGAGCAGTTCTTC,CASKPGTSAYNEQFF